One sample yielded the 22 T cell receptor beta chains listed below, sequenced in a study of human T cells and chemical hapten exposure. Time point specified: pre-sensitization, week 0. Treatment given: therapeutic diphenylcyclopropenone sensitization with weekly scalp DPC. In TCRdb, the RACE reads were re-called with MiXCR into one record per CDR3 protein. The data show around 200,000 distinct CDR3 sequences, about 31% seen once. The sample here was whole blood, taken in connection with sensitization to the hapten diphenylcyclopropenone (DPC). The source of these receptors is a woman between 25 and 40 years old with alopecia areata. Some clones in this sample may be carry-over from other donors' samples.

In this sample, this clonotype turned up a few times. The chain links TRBV18 to TRBJ1-5, with 9 bases aligning to TRBD1. CDR3 size: 14 residues. Losses at the gene ends were 1 base for V and 7 bases for J; bases not matched to a gene: 2. Looked up from germline, CDR1 is KGHSH and CDR2 is LQKENI. The CDR3 loop is CASSPLQGAQPQHF. The CDR3 nucleotides are TGTGCCAGCTCACCACTACAGGGGGCCCAGCCCCAGCATTTT.

The chain carries TRBV10-1 and TRBJ2-7; the D gene is possibly TRBD2 (6 bases). Germline V gives CDR1 WNHNN, CDR2 SYGVQD (reference sequence). Trimming left V 3 bases short and J 7 bases short, with 19 bases between. This CDR3 has 15 residues. The CDR3 is CASSDSSSGAREQYF. The CDR3 DNA reads TGCGCCAGCAGTGACAGCAGTAGCGGAGCGCGGGAGCAGTACTTC.

V usage is TRBV29-1 and J usage is TRBJ2-3, with D hard to call. The V end lost 6 bases, the J end lost 4 bases, and 20 bases lay between the germline ends. Germline V gene lookup returns CDR1 SQVTM and CDR2 ANQGSEA. CDR3 length: 15 amino acids. CDR3 loop: CSVGTGPRGPDTQYF. For the CDR3, the DNA is TGCAGCGTGGGAACCGGGCCTCGCGGCCCAGATACGCAGTATTTT.

This chain links TRBV15 with TRBJ1-2; 8 nucleotides agree with TRBD1. The germline gives CDR1 LNHNV, CDR2 YYDKDF (reference sequence). The trim removed 3 bases at V and 4 bases at J, leaving 7 bases unmatched. This CDR3 is built from 15 residues. In nucleotides, the CDR3 is TGTGCCACCAGCAGCGGACAGGGAGACGGCTATGGCTACACCTTC. Its protein is CATSSGQGDGYGYTF. Full variable domain (remainder filled in from reference TRBV15 and TRBJ1-2): DAMVIQNPRYQVTQFGKPVTLSCSQTLNHNVMYWYQQKSSQAPKLLFHYYDKDFNNEADTPDNFQSRRPNTSFCFLDIRSPGLGDTAMYLCATSSGQGDGYGYTFGSGTRLTVV.

With regard to this clonotype: Just one base apart from a much larger clone, this may be a read error. The V and J genes are TRBV11-2 and TRBJ1-4, with no clear D. The CDR3 is 12 residues long. Germline V gene sequence: CDR1 SGHAT, CDR2 FQNNGV. Deletions cut 5 bases from V and 8 bases from J, with 9 bases between. DNA for the CDR3: TGTGCCAGCAGCATGAAGGGCGAAAAACTGTTTTTT. As protein: CASSMKGEKLFF. Looking up the rest from reference TRBV11-2 and TRBJ1-4 gives the full variable domain: EAGVAQSPRYKIIEKRQSVAFWCNPISGHATLYWYQQILGQGPKLLIQFQNNGVVDDSQLPKDRFSAERLKGVDSTLKIQPAKLEDSAVYLCASSMKGEKLFFGSGTQLSVL.

The chain recombines TRBV14 with TRBJ2-1; 7 nucleotides match TRBD2. There are 17 residues in the CDR3. V lost 0 bases to trimming and J lost 1 base; unmatched junction nucleotides: 6. Per germline, CDR1 SGHDN and CDR2 FVKESK. CDR3 in amino acids: CASSQDLGRVSYNEQFF. In DNA form, the CDR3 reads TGTGCCAGCAGCCAAGATTTGGGGAGGGTTTCCTACAATGAGCAGTTCTTC.

This clonotype was seen more than once but under ten times. The V and J genes are TRBV6-6 and TRBJ2-2, with TRBD2 identical over 13 bases. The CDR3 consists of 19 residues. V shed 7 bases, J shed 5 bases, and the junction held 16 bases outside the gene matches. Germline assignment: CDR1 MNHNY and CDR2 SVGAGI (reference sequence). The CDR3 DNA follows: TGTGCCAGCAACCCCCGGACTAGCGGGAGAATCCCTGATACCGGGGAGCTGTTTTTT. It specifies CASNPRTSGRIPDTGELFF.

This clonotype showed up just a few times. The chain has TRBV20-1 and TRBJ2-1; 10 bases align to TRBD1. The germline gives CDR1 DFQATT, CDR2 SNEGSKA (reference sequence). With V trimmed by 5 bases and J by 6 bases, 13 bases remained unmatched. This CDR3 region has 16 residues. In nucleotides, the CDR3 is TGCAGTGCTGCGTCGGGACAGGGGACGTATGGCAATGAGCAGTTCTTC. Residues: CSAASGQGTYGNEQFF.

J is TRBJ2-3 and V is TRBV29-1; D may be TRBD2 (7 bases). The V end was cut by 4 bases, the J end by 4 bases, with 9 bases between. Germline V gene sequence: CDR1 SQVTM, CDR2 ANQGSEA. This CDR3 has 12 residues. CDR3 DNA sequence: TGCAGCGTTGGGGGGGGCCCAGATACGCAGTATTTT. Its translation: CSVGGGPDTQYF.

This chain links TRBV11-1 with TRBJ2-1; D gene ambiguous. This CDR3 spans 14 amino acids. Germline loops: CDR1 SGHAT, CDR2 FQDESV (reference sequence). V lost 2 bases, J lost 7 bases, and 12 bases lay in between. CDR3: CASSLSNLGNEQFF. The CDR3, as DNA: TGTGCCAGCAGCTTATCTAATTTGGGTAATGAGCAGTTCTTC.

V gene TRBV5-1 combines with J gene TRBJ2-2; 8 positions agree with TRBD2. CDR3 length equals 16 residues. The V and J ends lost 4 bases and 4 bases, in that order; junction bases with no gene match: 9. Germline V gene sequence: CDR1 SGHRS, CDR2 YFSETQ. The CDR3 loop reads CASSHGLAGPTGELFF. The CDR3 nucleotides read TGCGCCAGCAGCCATGGACTAGCCGGTCCCACCGGGGAGCTGTTTTTT.

A few counts support this clonotype. This chain uses TRBV11-3 with TRBJ1-1; 8 positions agree with TRBD1. Unmatched junction bases numbered 2, after V lost 4 bases and J lost 1 base. Per germline, CDR1 SGHNT and CDR2 YENEEA. This CDR3 region has 14 residues. The CDR3 DNA is TGTGCCAGCAGCTACAGGGGGGCGAACACTGAAGCTTTCTTT. It yields the protein CASSYRGANTEAFF.

This clonotype was counted only a few times. This chain uses TRBV29-1 with TRBJ2-5; 8 bases fit TRBD1. CDR3 length: 13 residues. CDR1 SQVTM and CDR2 ANQGSEA come from the germline V gene. Germline trimming cut 7 bases from V and 5 bases from J; bases unmatched to any gene: 9. As DNA, the CDR3 is TGCAGCGGGCAGGGGGCACTACCGGAGACCCAGTACTTC. Translating it yields CSGQGALPETQYF.

V gene TRBV6-2 or TRBV6-3 combines with J gene TRBJ2-1; 13 bases fit TRBD2. The V segment lost 8 bases and the J segment 10 bases; nucleotides outside the gene matches: 14. Germline CDR1 is MNHEY and CDR2 is SVGEGT. The CDR3 is 16 amino acids. CDR3 loop: CASRRFGLAGVMEQFF. The CDR3 nucleotides read TGTGCCAGCCGGAGGTTCGGACTAGCGGGAGTTATGGAGCAGTTCTTC.

The sample holds a few counts of this clonotype. This sequence joins TRBV29-1 and TRBJ2-2; D uncertain. V shed 4 bases and J shed 7 bases, with 10 bases lying between them. Germline V gene lookup returns CDR1 SQVTM and CDR2 ANQGSEA. The CDR3 sequence is 12 residues long. CDR3 sequence reads: CSVGLEGGELFF. CDR3 DNA: TGCAGCGTTGGGCTAGAAGGCGGGGAGCTGTTTTTT.

The chain couples TRBV20-1 to TRBJ2-3; no definite D call. The V gene lost 3 bases and the J gene lost 5 bases, with 15 bases spanning the gap. The CDR3 extends over 14 amino acids. The germline gives CDR1 DFQATT, CDR2 SNEGSKA (reference sequence). The CDR3 sequence is CSARTSVDRDTQYF. The CDR3 coding sequence is TGCAGTGCTAGGACATCTGTCGACCGAGATACGCAGTATTTT.

This clonotype appeared a few times. This chain connects TRBV12-2 to TRBJ1-5; no check of the table's D call, TRBD1, against the DNA was made. TRBV12-2 is a recognized pseudogene. The CDR3 sequence is 15 residues long. DNA for the CDR3: TGTGCAAGTCGCCCCCCGGTAAATAGCAATCAGCCCCAGCATTTT. The encoded protein is CASRPPVNSNQPQHF.

This clonotype appeared a few times. The V gene is TRBV21-1, the J gene TRBJ1-5. TRBV21-1 is tagged as a pseudogene. There are 15 residues in the CDR3. CDR3 in amino acids: CASSKRGALNQPQHF. CDR3 coding DNA: TGTGCCAGCAGCAAACGGGGGGCCCTCAATCAGCCCCAGCATTTT.

This clonotype was counted between two and nine times. The chain is built from TRBV5-1 and TRBJ2-1; 7 nucleotides match TRBD1. V shed 4 bases, J shed 5 bases, and the junction held 9 bases outside the gene matches. The CDR3 spans 15 residues. Germline V lookup: CDR1 SGHRS, CDR2 YFSETQ. The chain's CDR3 is CASSPGTDRNNEQFF. In nucleotides, the CDR3 is TGCGCCAGCAGCCCGGGGACAGACAGAAACAATGAGCAGTTCTTC.

The rearrangement joins TRBV29-1 to TRBJ2-5; no clear D. Trimming removed 2 bases at V and 5 bases at J, with 15 bases between. CDR1 SQVTM and CDR2 ANQGSEA come from the germline V gene. CDR3 length: 14 amino acids. The CDR3 nucleotides are TGCAGCGTTGAAACTGGCCAAGATATTGAGACCCAGTACTTC. Translating it yields CSVETGQDIETQYF.

This clonotype was counted a few times. The chain is built from TRBV29-1 and TRBJ1-2; D is perhaps TRBD1 (5 bases). The length of the CDR3 is 12 residues. Trimming stripped 7 bases from V and 7 bases from J, with 16 bases between. CDR1 SQVTM and CDR2 ANQGSEA come from the germline V gene. The CDR3 spells CSDYHWGGGYTF. The DNA for the CDR3 is TGCAGCGATTACCACTGGGGGGGTGGCTACACCTTC. Variable domain in full (rest from reference TRBV29-1 and TRBJ1-2): SAVISQKPSRDICQRGTSLTIQCQVDSQVTMMFWYRQQPGQSLTLIATANQGSEATYESGFVIDKFPISRPNLTFSTLTVSNMSPEDSSIYLCSDYHWGGGYTFGSGTRLTVV.

J is TRBJ1-4 and V is TRBV28; 9 bases agree with TRBD1. This CDR3 region has 15 residues. CDR1 MDHEN and CDR2 SYDVKM come from the germline V gene. Trimming took 2 bases from V and 3 from J; bases not matched to a gene: 1. This CDR3 reads CASSLRTGANEKLFF. CDR3 nucleotide sequence: TGTGCCAGCAGTTTAAGGACAGGGGCTAATGAAAAACTGTTTTTT.